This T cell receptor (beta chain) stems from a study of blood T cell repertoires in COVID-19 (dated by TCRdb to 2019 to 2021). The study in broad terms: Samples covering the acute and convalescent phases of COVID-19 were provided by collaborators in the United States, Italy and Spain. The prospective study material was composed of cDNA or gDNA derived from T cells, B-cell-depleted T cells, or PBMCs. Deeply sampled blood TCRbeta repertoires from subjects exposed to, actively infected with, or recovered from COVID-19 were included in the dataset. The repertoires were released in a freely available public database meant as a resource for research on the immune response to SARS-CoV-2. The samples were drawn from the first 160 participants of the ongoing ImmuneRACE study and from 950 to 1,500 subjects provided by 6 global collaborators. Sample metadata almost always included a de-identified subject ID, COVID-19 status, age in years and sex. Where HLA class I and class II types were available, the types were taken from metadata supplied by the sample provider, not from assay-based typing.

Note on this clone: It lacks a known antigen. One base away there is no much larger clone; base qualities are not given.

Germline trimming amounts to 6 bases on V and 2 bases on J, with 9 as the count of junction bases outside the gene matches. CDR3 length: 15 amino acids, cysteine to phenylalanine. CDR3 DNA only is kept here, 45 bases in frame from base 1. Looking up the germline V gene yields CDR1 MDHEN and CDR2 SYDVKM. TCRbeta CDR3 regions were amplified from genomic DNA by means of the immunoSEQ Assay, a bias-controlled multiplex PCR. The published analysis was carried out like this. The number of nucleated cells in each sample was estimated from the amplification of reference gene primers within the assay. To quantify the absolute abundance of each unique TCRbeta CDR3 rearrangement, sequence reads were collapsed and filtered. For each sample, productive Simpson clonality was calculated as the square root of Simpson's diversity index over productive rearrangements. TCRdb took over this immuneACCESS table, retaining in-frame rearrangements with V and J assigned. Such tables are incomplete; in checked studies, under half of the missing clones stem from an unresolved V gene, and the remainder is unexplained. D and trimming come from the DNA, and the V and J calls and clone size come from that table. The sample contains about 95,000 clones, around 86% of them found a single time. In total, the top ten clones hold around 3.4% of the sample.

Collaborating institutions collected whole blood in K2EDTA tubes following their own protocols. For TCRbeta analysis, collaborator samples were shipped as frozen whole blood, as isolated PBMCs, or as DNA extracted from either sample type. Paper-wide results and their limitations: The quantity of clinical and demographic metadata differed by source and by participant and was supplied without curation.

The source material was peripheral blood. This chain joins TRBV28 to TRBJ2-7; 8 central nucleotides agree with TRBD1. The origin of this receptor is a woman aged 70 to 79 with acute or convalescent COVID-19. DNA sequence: TGTGCCAGCAGCTCTTCAGGGGGCGACACCTACGAGCAGTACTTC. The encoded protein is CASSSSGGDTYEQYF.